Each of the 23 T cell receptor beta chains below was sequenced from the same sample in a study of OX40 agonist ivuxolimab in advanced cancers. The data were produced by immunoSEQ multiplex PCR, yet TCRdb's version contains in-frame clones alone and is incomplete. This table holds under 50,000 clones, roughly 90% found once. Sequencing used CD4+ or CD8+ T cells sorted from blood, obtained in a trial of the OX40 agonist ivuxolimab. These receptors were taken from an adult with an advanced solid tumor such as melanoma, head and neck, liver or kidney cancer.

CDR3 amino acids: CASSLELNRGLRNTQYF. CDR3 DNA: TGTGCCAGCAGCTTGGAATTAAATAGAGGGCTTAGGAATACGCAGTATTTT. This rearrangement joins TRBV5-8 to TRBJ2-3, with D tentatively TRBD2 (5 bases). Germline loops: CDR1 SGHTS, CDR2 YDEGEE. V lost 0 bases, J lost 7 bases, and 21 bases lay in between. The CDR3 covers 17 residues.

DNA of the CDR3: TGCGCCAGCAGCTTGGATGGGATTAGGCCCTACGAGCAGTACTTC. Translation gives CASSLDGIRPYEQYF. J is TRBJ2-7 and V is TRBV5-1; D gene unclear. The V gene's germline CDR1 is SGHRS and CDR2 YFSETQ. This CDR3 comprises 15 residues. V lost 0 bases and J 2 bases, leaving 12 bases between the germline ends. Looking up the rest from reference TRBV5-1 and TRBJ2-7 gives the full variable domain: KAGVTQTPRYLIKTRGQQVTLSCSPISGHRSVSWYQQTPGQGLQFLFEYFSETQRNKGNFPGRFSGRQFSNSRSEMNVSTLELGDSALYLCASSLDGIRPYEQYFGPGTRLTVT.

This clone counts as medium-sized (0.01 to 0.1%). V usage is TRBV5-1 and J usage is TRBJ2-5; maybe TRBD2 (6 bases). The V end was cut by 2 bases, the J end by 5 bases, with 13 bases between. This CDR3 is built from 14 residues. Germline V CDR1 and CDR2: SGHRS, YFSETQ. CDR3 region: CASSFSLAYETQYF. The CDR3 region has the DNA TGCGCCAGCAGCTTCTCACTAGCCTATGAGACCCAGTACTTC.

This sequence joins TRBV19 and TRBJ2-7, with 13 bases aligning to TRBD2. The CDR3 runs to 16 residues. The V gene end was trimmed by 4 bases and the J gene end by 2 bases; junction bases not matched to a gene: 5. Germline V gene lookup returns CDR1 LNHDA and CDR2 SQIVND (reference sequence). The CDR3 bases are TGTGCCAGTAGTACCCGGACTAGCGGGAGAACCTACGAGCAGTACTTC. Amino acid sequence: CASSTRTSGRTYEQYF.

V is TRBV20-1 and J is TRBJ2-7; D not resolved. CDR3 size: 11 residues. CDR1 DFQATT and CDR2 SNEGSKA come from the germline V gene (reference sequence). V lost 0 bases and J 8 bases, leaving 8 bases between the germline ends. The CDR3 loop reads CSARDGRQQYF. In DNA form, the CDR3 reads TGCAGTGCTAGAGATGGCCGCCAGCAGTACTTC.

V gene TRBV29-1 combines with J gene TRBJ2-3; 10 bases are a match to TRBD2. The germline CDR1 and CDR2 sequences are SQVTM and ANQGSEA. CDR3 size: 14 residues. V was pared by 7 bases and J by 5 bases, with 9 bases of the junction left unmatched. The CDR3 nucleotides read TGCAGCGCCGCCCTAGCGGGAGTGTTAGATACGCAGTATTTT. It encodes CSAALAGVLDTQYF.

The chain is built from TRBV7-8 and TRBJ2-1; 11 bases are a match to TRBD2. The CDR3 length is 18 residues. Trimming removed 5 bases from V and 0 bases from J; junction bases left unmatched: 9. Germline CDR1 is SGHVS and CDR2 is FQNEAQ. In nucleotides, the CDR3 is TGTGCCAGCAGCGTGCGGGGACTAGCGGAAAGCTCCTACAATGAGCAGTTCTTC. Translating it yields CASSVRGLAESSYNEQFF.

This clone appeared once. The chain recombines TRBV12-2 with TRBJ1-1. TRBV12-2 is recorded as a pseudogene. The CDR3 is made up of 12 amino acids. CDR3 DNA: TGTGCAAGTCCCCTTTTGAACACTGAAGCTTTCTTT. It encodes CASPLLNTEAFF.

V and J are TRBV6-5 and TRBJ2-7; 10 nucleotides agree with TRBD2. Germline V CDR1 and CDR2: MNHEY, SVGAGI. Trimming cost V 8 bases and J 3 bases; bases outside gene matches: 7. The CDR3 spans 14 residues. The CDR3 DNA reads TGTGCCAGCGGAAGTGGACTAGCGGTCTACGAGCAGTACTTC. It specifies CASGSGLAVYEQYF.

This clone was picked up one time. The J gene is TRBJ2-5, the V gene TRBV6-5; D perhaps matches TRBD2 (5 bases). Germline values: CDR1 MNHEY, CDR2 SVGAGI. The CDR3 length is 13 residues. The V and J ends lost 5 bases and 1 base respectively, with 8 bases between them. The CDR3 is CASSTGIQETQYF. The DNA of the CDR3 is TGTGCCAGCAGTACCGGGATCCAAGAGACCCAGTACTTC.

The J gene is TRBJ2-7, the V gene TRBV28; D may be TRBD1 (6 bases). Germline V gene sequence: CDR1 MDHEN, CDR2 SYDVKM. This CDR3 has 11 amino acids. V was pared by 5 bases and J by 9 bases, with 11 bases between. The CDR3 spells CASSRGSGQYF. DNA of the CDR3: TGTGCCAGCAGTAGGGGGTCGGGGCAGTACTTC.

The CDR3, as DNA: TGTGCCTCGGGGAGGGGAACTGGAAACACCATATATTTT. Its translation is CASGRGTGNTIYF. The chain is built from TRBV30 and TRBJ1-3, with D tentatively TRBD1 (5 bases). Germline V gene lookup returns CDR1 GTSNPN and CDR2 SVGIG (reference sequence). The ends were cut back, 7 bases at V and 2 bases at J, with 12 bases in the middle. CDR3 length: 13 residues.

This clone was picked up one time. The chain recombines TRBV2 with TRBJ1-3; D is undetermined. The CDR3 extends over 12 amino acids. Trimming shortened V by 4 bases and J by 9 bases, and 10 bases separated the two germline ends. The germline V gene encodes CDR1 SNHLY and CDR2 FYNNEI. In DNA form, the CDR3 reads TGTGCCAGCAGTGGTTTTGGGTTCACCATATATTTT. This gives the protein CASSGFGFTIYF.

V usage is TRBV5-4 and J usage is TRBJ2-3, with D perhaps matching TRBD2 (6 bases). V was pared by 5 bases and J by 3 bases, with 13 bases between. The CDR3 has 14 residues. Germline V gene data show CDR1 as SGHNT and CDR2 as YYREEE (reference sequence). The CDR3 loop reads CASRRDSGTDTQYF. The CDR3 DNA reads TGTGCCAGCAGACGGGACTCGGGGACAGATACGCAGTATTTT.

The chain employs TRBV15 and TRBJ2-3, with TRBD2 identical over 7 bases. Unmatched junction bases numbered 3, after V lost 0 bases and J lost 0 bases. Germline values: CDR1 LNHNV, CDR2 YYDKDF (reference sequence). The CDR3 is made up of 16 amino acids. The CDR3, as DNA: TGTGCCACCAGCAGAGATTTGCGGGAGAGCACAGATACGCAGTATTTT. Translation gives CATSRDLRESTDTQYF.

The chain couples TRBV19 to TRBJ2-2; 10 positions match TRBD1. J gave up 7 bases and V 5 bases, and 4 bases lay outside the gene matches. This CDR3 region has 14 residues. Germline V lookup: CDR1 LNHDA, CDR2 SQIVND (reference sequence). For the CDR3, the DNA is TGTGCCAGTAGTTCAGACAGGGGGCACGGGGAGCTGTTTTTT. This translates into CASSSDRGHGELFF.

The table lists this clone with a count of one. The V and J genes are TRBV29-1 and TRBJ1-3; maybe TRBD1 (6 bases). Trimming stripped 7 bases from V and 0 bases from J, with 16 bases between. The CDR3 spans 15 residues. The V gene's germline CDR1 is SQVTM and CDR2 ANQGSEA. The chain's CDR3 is CSAIGDISSGNTIYF. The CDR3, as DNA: TGCAGCGCGATAGGGGACATTTCCTCTGGAAACACCATATATTTT.

The CDR3 coding sequence is TGCGCCAGCAGCTTACGCCCCGGGACAGACTACAATGAGCAGTTCTTC. This gives the protein CASSLRPGTDYNEQFF. V is TRBV5-1 and J is TRBJ2-1; 7 positions agree with TRBD1. This CDR3 has 16 residues. Germline V gene lookup returns CDR1 SGHRS and CDR2 YFSETQ. The junction had 8 bases not matched to a gene; V was cut back by 2 bases and J by 3 bases.

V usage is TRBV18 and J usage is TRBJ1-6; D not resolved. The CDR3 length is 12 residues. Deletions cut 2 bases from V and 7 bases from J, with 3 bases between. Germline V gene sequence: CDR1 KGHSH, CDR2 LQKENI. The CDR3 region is CASSPGNSPLHF. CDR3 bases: TGTGCCAGCTCACCAGGGAATTCACCCCTCCACTTT.

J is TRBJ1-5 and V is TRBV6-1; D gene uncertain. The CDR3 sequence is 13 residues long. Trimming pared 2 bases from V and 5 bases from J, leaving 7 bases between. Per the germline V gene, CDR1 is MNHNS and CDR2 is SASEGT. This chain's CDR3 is CASSERADQPQHF. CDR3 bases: TGTGCCAGCAGTGAAAGAGCAGATCAGCCCCAGCATTTT.

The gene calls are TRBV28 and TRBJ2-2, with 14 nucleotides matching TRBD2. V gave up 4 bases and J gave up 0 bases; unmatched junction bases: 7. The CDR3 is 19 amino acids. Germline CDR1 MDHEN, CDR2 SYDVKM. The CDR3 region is CASSSRTSGRKSNTGELFF. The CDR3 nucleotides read TGTGCCAGCAGTTCGCGGACTAGCGGGAGGAAGTCGAACACCGGGGAGCTGTTTTTT.

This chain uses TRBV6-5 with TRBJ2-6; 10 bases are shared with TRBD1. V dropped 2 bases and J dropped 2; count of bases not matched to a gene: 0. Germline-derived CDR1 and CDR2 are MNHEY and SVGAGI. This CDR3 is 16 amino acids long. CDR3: CASSYDRGPGANVLTF. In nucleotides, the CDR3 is TGTGCCAGCAGTTACGACAGGGGGCCTGGGGCCAACGTCCTGACTTTC.

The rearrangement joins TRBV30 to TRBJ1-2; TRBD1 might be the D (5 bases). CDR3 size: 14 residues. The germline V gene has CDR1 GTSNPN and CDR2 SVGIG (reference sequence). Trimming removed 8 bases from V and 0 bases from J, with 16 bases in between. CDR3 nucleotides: TGTGCCCTCGGGACGGCCGCTTCTAACTATGGCTACACCTTC. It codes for CALGTAASNYGYTF.